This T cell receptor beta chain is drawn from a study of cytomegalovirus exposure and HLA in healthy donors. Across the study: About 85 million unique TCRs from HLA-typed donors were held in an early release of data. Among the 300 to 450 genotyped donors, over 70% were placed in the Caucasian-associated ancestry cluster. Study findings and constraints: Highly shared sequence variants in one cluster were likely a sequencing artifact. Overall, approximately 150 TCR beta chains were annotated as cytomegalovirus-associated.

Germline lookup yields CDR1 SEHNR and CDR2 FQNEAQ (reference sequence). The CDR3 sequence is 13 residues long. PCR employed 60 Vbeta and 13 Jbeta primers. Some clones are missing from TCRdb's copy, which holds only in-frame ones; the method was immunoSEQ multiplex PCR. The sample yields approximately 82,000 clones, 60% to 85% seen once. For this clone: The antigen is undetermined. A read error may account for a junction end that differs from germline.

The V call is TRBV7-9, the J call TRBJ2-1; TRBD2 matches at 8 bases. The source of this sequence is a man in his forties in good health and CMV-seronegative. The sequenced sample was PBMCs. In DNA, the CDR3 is TGTTCCAGCAGGACTAGCATAAACAATGAGCAGTTCTTC. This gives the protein CSSRTSINNEQFF. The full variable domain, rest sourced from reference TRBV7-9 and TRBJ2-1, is DTGVSQNPRHKITKRGQNVTFRCDPISEHNRLYWYRQTLGQGPEFLTYFQNEAQLEKSRLLSDRFSAERPKGSFSTLEIQRTEQGDSAMYLCSSRTSINNEQFFGPGTRLTVL.